This T cell receptor (beta chain) was found in a study of Graves' ophthalmopathy and Graves' hyperthyroidism. Points from the study as a whole: A majority of expanded thyroid clonotypes exceeding 0.001 frequency were likewise present in blood. Using 13 signatures, a model distinguished ophthalmopathy from stable hyperthyroidism, reaching just under 90% sensitivity and around 81% specificity.

A note on this clonotype: Its antigen is unidentified.

This CDR3 has 16 residues. Germline CDR1 and CDR2: SGHAT and FQNNGV. The V segment lost 8 bases and the J segment 2 bases; nucleotides outside the gene matches: 8. RNA served as the template for amplifying TCR beta CDR3 regions. The first-round RT-PCR employed HTBI primers together with the Qiagen OneStep RT-PCR kit. A multiplex PCR was then performed as the second round. TCRdb recomputed calls from the multiplex PCR reads with MiXCR, one row per CDR3 protein. The repertoire holds nearly 400,000 distinct CDR3 sequences, 18% seen once, with roughly 1.5% in the top ten. Under 3 months in duration, the ophthalmopathy in affected donors had moderate-to-severe activity, CAS ≥3 and NOSPECS ≥4. Isolation of PBMCs was performed using 8 to 10 ml of fresh peripheral blood.

The gene calls are TRBV11-2 and TRBJ2-7; the match to TRBD2 covers 14 bases. The sequence derives from a woman between 18 and 29 years old with Graves' ophthalmopathy. What was sequenced was peripheral blood. The CDR3 DNA follows: TGTGCCAGCCTTTCGACTAGCGGGAGGGGACCCTACGAGCAGTACTTC. Translation: CASLSTSGRGPYEQYF.